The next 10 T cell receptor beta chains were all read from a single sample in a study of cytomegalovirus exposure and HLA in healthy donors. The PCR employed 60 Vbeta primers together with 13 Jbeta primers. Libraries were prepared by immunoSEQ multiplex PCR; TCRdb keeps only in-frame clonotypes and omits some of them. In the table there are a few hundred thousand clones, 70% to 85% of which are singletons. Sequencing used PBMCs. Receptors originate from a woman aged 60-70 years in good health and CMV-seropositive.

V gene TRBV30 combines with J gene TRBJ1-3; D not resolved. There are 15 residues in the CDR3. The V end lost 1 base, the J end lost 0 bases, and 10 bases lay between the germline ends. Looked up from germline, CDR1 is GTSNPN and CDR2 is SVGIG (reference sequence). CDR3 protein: CAWSAPGFSGNTIYF. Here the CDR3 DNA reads TGTGCCTGGAGTGCTCCCGGGTTCTCTGGAAACACCATATATTTT.

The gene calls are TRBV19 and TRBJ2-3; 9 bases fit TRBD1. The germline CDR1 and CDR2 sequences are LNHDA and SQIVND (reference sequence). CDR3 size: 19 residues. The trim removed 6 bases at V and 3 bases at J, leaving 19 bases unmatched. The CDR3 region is CASREWIGQGHSLTDTQYF. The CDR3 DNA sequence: TGTGCCAGTAGGGAATGGATTGGACAGGGGCATTCATTGACAGATACGCAGTATTTT.

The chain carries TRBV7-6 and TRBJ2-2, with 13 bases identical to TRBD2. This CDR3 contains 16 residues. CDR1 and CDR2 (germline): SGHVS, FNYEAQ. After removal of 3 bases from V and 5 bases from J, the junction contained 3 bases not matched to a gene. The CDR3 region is CASSFRLAGGTGELFF. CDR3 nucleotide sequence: TGTGCCAGCAGCTTCCGACTAGCGGGAGGAACCGGGGAGCTGTTTTTT.

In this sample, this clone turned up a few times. DNA of the CDR3: TGTGCCAGCTCACTACTAGCGGGAGACAATGAGCAGTTCTTC. This encodes CASSLLAGDNEQFF. The chain links TRBV18 to TRBJ2-1; 11 bases are shared with TRBD2. The germline CDR1 and CDR2 sequences are KGHSH and LQKENI. V was clipped by 4 bases and J by 5 bases; unmatched bases: 1. The length of the CDR3 is 14 residues.

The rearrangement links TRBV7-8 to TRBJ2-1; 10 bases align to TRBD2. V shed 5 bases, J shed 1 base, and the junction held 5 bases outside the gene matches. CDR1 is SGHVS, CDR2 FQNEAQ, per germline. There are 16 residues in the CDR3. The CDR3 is CASSLLSGRSYNEQFF. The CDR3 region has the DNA TGTGCCAGCAGCCTTCTTAGCGGGAGGTCCTACAATGAGCAGTTCTTC.

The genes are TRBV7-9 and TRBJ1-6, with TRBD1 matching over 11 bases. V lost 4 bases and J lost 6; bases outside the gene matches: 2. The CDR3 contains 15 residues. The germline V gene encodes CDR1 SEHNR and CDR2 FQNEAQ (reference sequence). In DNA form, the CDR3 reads TGTGCCAGCAGCTCAGGGACAGGGGGTAATTCACCCCTCCACTTT. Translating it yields CASSSGTGGNSPLHF. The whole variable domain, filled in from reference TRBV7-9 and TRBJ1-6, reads DTGVSQNPRHKITKRGQNVTFRCDPISEHNRLYWYRQTLGQGPEFLTYFQNEAQLEKSRLLSDRFSAERPKGSFSTLEIQRTEQGDSAMYLCASSSGTGGNSPLHFGNGTRLTVT.

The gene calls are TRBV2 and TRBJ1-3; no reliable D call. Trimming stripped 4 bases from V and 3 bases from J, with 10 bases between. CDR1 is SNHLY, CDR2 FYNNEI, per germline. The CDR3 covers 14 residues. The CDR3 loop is CASSVGGNGNTIYF. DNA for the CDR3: TGTGCCAGCAGTGTTGGAGGGAATGGAAACACCATATATTTT.

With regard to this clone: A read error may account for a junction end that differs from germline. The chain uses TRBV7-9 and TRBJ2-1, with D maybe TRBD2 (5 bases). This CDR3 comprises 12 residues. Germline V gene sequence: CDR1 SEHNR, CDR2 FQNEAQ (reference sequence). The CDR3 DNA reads TGTTCCAGCAGCTTAGCGTCTTCTGAGCAGTTCTTC. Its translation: CSSSLASSEQFF.

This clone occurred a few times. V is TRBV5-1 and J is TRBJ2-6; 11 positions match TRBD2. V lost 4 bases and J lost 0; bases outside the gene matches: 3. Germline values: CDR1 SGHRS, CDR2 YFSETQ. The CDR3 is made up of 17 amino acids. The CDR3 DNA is TGCGCCAGCAGCAAACTAGCGGGGGTCTCTGGGGCCAACGTCCTGACTTTC. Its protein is CASSKLAGVSGANVLTF.

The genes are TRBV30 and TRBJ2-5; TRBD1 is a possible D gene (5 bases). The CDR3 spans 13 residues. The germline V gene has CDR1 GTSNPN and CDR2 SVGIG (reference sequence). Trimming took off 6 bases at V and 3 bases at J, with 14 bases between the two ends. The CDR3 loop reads CACTSGAEETQYF. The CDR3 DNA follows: TGTGCCTGTACATCTGGGGCGGAAGAGACCCAGTACTTC.